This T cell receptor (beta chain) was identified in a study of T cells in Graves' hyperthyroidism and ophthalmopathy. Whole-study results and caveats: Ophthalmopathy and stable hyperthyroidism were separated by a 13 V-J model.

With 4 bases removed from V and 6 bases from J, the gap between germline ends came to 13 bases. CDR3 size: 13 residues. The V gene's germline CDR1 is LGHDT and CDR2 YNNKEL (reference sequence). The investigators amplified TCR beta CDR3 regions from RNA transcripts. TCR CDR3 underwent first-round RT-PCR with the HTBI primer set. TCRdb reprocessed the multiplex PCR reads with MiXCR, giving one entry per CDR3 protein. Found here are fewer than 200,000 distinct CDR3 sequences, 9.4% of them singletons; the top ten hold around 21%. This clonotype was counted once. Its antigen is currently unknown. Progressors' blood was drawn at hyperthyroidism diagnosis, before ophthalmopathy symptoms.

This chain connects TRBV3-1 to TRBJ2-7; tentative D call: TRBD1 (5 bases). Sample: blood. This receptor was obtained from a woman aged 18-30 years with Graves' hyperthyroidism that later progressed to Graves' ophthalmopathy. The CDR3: CASSPGRVSEQYF. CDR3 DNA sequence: TGTGCCAGCAGCCCGGGCAGGGTCTCCGAGCAGTACTTC.